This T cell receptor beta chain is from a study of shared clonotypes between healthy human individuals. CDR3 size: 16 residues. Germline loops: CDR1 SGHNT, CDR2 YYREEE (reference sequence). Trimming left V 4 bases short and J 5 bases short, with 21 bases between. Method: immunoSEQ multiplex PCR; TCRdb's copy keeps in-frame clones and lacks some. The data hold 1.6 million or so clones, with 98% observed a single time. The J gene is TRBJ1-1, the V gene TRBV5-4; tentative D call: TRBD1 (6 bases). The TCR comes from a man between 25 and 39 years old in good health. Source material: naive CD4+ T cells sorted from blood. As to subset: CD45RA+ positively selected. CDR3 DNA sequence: TGTGCCAGCAGCCCCCGGGTGGGGGCGGTTAGTACTGAAGCTTTCTTT. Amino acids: CASSPRVGAVSTEAFF.